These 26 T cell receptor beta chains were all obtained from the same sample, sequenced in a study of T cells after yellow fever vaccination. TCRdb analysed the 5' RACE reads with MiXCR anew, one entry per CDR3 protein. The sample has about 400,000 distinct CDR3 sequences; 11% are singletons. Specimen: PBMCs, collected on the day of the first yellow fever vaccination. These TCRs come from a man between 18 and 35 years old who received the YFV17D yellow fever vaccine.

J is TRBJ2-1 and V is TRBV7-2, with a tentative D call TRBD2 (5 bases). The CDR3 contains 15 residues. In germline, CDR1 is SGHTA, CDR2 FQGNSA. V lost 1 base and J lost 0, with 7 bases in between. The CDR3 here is CASSLGADSYNEQFF. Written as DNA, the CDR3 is TGTGCCAGCAGCTTAGGAGCGGACTCCTACAATGAGCAGTTCTTC.

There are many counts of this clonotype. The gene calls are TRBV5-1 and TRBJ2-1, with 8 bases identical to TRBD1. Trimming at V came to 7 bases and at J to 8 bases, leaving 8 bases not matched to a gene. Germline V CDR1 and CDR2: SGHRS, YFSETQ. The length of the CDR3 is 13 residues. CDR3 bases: TGCGCCAGCGGAAACCAGGGGGCTGATGAGCAGTTCTTC. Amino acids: CASGNQGADEQFF. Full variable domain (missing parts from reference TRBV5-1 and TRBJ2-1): KAGVTQTPRYLIKTRGQQVTLSCSPISGHRSVSWYQQTPGQGLQFLFEYFSETQRNKGNFPGRFSGRQFSNSRSEMNVSTLELGDSALYLCASGNQGADEQFFGPGTRLTVL.

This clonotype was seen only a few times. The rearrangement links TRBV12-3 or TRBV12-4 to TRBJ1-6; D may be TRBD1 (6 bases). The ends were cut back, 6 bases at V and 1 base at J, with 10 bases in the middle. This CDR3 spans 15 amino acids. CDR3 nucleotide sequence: TGTGCCAGCAGACGAGGGGGTTCCTATAATTCACCCCTCCACTTT. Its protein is CASRRGGSYNSPLHF.

CDR3 bases: TGTGCCAGCAGTTATGTTCCATATAGTTTAGGGGGCCATACCGGGGAGCTGTTTTTT. Translating gives CASSYVPYSLGGHTGELFF. This sequence joins TRBV6-2 or TRBV6-3 and TRBJ2-2; the match to TRBD1 covers 7 bases. Germline-derived CDR1 and CDR2 are MNHEY and SVGEGT. This CDR3 region has 19 residues. V was pared by 3 bases and J by 5 bases, with 18 bases of the junction left unmatched.

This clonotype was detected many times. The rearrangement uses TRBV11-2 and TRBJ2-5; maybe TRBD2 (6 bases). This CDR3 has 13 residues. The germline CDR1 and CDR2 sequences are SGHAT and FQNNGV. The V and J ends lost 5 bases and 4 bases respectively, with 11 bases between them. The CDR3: CASSQRRGETQYF. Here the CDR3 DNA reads TGTGCCAGCAGCCAACGGCGGGGAGAGACCCAGTACTTC.

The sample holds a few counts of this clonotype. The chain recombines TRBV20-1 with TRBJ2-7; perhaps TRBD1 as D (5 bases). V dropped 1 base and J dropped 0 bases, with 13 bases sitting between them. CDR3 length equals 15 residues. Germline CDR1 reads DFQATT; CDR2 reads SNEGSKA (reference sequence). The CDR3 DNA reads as TGCAGTGCTAGAGTCCCAGGGAAGAGCTCCTACGAGCAGTACTTC. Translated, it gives CSARVPGKSSYEQYF.

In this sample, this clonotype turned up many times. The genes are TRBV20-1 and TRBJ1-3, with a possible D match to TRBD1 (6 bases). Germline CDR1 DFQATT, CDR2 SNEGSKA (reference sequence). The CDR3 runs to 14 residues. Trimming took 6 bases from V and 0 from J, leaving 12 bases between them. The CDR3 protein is CSAKDRSSGNTIYF. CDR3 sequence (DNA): TGCAGTGCCAAGGACAGAAGCTCTGGAAACACCATATATTTT.

The CDR3 spells CASSHDRAQYGYTF. Here the CDR3 DNA reads TGTGCCAGCAGTCACGACAGGGCCCAATATGGCTACACCTTC. The chain recombines TRBV7-2 with TRBJ1-2, with TRBD1 matching over 7 bases. CDR1 and CDR2 from the germline V gene are SGHTA and FQGNSA. This CDR3 spans 14 amino acids. With V trimmed by 6 bases and J by 5 bases, 9 bases remained unmatched. Based on the CDR3 plus reference TRBV7-2 and TRBJ1-2, the full variable domain is GAGVSQSPSNKVTEKGKDVELRCDPISGHTALYWYRQSLGQGLEFLIYFQGNSAPDKSGLPSDRFSAERTGGSVSTLTIQRTQQEDSAVYLCASSHDRAQYGYTFGSGTRLTVV.

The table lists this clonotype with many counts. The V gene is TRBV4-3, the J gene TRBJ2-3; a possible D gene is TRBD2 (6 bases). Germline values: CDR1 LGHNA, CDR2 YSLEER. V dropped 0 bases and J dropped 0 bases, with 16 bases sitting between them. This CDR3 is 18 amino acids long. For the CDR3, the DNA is TGCGCCAGCAGCCAAGAAGCCGGGACTCTCGCTAGCACAGATACGCAGTATTTT. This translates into CASSQEAGTLASTDTQYF.

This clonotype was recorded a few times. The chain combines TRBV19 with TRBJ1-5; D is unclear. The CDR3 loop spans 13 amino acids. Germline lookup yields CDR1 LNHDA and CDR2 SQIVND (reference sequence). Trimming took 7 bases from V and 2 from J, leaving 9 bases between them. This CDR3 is CASTAFGNQPQHF. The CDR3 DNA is TGTGCCAGTACCGCTTTTGGCAATCAGCCCCAGCATTTT.

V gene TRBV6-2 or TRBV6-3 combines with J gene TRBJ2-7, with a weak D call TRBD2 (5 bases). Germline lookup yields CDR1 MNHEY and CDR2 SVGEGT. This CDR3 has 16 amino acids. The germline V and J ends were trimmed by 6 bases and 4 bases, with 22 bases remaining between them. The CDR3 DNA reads TGTGCCAGCAGACCTGGTTGGGAGACGGGAAATTACGAGCAGTACTTC. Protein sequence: CASRPGWETGNYEQYF.

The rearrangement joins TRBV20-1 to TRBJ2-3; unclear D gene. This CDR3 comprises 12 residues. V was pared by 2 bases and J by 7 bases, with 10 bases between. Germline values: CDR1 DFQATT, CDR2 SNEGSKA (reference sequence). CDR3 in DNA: TGCAGTGCTAGACTAGGAACGAATACGCAGTATTTT. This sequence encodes CSARLGTNTQYF.

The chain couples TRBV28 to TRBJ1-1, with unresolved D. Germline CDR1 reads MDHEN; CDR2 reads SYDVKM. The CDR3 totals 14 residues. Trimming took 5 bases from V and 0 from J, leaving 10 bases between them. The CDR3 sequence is CASSGHPMNTEAFF. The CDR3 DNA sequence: TGTGCCAGCAGTGGCCACCCTATGAACACTGAAGCTTTCTTT. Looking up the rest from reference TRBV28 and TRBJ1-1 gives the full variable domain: DVKVTQSSRYLVKRTGEKVFLECVQDMDHENMFWYRQDPGLGLRLIYFSYDVKMKEKGDIPEGYSVSREKKERFSLILESASTNQTSMYLCASSGHPMNTEAFFGQGTRLTVV.

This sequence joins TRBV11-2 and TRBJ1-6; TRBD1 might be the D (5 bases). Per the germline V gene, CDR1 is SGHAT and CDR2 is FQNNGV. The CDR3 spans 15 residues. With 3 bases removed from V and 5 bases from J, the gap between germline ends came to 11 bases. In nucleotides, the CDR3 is TGTGCCAGCAGCTTCCGGACAAGTAATAATTCACCCCTCCACTTT. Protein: CASSFRTSNNSPLHF.

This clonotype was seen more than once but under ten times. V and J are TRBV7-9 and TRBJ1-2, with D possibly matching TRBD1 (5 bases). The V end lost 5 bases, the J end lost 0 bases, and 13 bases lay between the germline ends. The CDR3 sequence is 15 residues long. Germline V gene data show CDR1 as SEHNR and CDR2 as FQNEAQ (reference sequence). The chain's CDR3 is CASSKTGAANYGYTF. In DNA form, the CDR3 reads TGTGCCAGCAGCAAAACAGGCGCAGCTAACTATGGCTACACCTTC.

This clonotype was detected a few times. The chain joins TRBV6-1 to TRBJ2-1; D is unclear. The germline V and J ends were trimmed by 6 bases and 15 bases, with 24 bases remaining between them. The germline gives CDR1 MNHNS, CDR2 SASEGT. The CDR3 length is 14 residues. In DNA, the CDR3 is TGTGCCAGCAGCAGAATAGTTAAGGCACAGCCCCCGTTCTTC. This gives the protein CASSRIVKAQPPFF.

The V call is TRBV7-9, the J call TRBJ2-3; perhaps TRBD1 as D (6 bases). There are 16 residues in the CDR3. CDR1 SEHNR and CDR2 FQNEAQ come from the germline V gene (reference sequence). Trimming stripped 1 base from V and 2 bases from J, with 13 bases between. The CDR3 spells CASSLGAGASTDTQYF. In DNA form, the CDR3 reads TGTGCCAGCAGCTTAGGGGCAGGGGCCTCCACAGATACGCAGTATTTT.

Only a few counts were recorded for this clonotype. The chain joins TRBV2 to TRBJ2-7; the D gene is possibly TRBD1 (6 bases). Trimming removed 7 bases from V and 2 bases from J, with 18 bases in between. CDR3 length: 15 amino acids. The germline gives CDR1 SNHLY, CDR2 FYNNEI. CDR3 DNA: TGTGCCAGCAAAAAAGGAACAGGGCCAACCTACGAGCAGTACTTC. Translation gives CASKKGTGPTYEQYF.

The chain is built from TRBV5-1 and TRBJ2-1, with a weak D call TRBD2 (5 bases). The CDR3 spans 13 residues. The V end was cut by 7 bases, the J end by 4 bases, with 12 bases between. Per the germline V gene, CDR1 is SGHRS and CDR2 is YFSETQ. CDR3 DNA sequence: TGCGCCAGCGGAACCGGGGTTTACAATGAGCAGTTCTTC. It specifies CASGTGVYNEQFF.

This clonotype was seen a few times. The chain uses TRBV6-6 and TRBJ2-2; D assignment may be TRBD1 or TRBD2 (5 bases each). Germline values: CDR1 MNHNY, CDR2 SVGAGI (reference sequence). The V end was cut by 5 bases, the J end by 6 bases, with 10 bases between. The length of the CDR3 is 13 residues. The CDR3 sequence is CASSPWGSGELFF. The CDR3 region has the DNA TGTGCCAGCAGTCCCTGGGGGTCCGGGGAGCTGTTTTTT.

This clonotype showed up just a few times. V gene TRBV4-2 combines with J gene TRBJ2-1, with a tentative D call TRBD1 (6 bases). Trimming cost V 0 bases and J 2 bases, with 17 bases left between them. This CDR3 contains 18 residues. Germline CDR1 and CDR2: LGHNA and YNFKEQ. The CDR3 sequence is CASSQDADRDNTYNEQFF. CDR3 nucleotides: TGTGCCAGCAGCCAAGACGCCGACCGGGACAACACCTACAATGAGCAGTTCTTC.

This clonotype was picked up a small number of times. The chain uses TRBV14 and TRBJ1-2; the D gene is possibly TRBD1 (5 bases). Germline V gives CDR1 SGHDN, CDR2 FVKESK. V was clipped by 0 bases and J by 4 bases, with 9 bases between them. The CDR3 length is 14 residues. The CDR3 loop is CASSQDPRAYGYTF. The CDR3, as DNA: TGTGCCAGCAGCCAAGATCCCAGGGCCTATGGCTACACCTTC.

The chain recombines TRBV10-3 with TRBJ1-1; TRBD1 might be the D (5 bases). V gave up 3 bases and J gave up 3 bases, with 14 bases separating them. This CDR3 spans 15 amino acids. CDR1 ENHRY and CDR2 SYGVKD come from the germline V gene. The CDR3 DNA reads TGTGCCATCAGTGACCCCCGGGGGTCGGACACTGAAGCTTTCTTT. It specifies CAISDPRGSDTEAFF.

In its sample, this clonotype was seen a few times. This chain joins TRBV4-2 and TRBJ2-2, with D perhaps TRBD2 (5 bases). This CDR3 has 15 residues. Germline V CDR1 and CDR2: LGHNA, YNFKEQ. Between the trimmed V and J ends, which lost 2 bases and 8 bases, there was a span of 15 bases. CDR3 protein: CASSQPFSRGGELFF. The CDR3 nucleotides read TGTGCCAGCAGCCAACCCTTCAGCCGGGGTGGGGAGCTGTTTTTT.

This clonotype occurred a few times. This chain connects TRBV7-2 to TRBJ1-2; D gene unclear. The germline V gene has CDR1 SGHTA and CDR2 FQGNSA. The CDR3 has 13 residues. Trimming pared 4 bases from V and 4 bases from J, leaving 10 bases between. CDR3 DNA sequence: TGTGCCAGCAGCTCCGATCACAGCTATGGCTACACCTTC. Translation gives CASSSDHSYGYTF.

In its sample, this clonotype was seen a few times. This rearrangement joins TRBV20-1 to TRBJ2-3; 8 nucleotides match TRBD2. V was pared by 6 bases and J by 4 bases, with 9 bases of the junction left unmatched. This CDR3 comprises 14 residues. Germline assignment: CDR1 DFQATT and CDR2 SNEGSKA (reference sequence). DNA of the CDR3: TGCAGTGCCCCATTGCGGGGGGTCCCAGATACGCAGTATTTT. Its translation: CSAPLRGVPDTQYF.